Listed here are 27 T cell receptor beta chains from one sample, sequenced in a study of cytomegalovirus exposure and HLA in healthy donors. It was with 60 Vbeta and 13 Jbeta primers that the PCR ran. Produced via immunoSEQ multiplex PCR; TCRdb's table is partial and in-frame only. This table has roughly 170,000 clones, about four fifths appearing once. Sample: PBMCs. These receptors were taken from a man aged 25-45 years in good health and CMV-seropositive.

Here the CDR3 DNA reads TGTGCCAGCCGACCGGGGGTAACTAATGAAAAACTGTTTTTT. Amino acid sequence: CASRPGVTNEKLFF. V is TRBV27 and J is TRBJ1-4; perhaps TRBD1 as D (5 bases). Germline assignment: CDR1 MNHEY and CDR2 SMNVEV (reference sequence). The CDR3 has 14 amino acids. V was trimmed by 8 bases and J by 1 base, leaving 11 bases between them.

V and J are TRBV5-5 and TRBJ2-3; 7 positions match TRBD2. The trim removed 0 bases at V and 6 bases at J, leaving 7 bases unmatched. CDR1 and CDR2 (germline): SGHKS, YYEKEE (reference sequence). This CDR3 comprises 15 residues. CDR3 region: CASSLGTRISDTQYF. CDR3 DNA sequence: TGTGCCAGCAGCTTGGGGACTAGAATATCCGATACGCAGTATTTT.

This clone has just a few counts. The chain links TRBV27 to TRBJ2-2, with 7 bases aligning to TRBD1. Germline V gives CDR1 MNHEY, CDR2 SMNVEV (reference sequence). This CDR3 contains 15 residues. Trimming cost V 7 bases and J 4 bases; bases outside gene matches: 9. The CDR3 bases are TGTGCCAGCACCGACAGGGTCCCAGGCACCGGGGAGCTGTTTTTT. Its translation is CASTDRVPGTGELFF.

This clone was seen a single time. This rearrangement joins TRBV7-2 to TRBJ1-1; 8 bases are a match to TRBD1. The CDR3 contains 15 residues. The germline gives CDR1 SGHTA, CDR2 FQGNSA. Germline trimming cut 2 bases from V and 3 bases from J; bases unmatched to any gene: 5. This CDR3 reads CASSLSPRGHTEAFF. The CDR3 bases are TGTGCCAGCAGCTTATCTCCCAGGGGGCACACTGAAGCTTTCTTT.

This chain connects TRBV7-8 to TRBJ2-7; 9 nucleotides align to TRBD1. This CDR3 is built from 14 residues. V dropped 5 bases and J dropped 6; count of bases not matched to a gene: 8. The germline CDR1 and CDR2 sequences are SGHVS and FQNEAQ. The CDR3 is CASSIVLTGGEQYF. CDR3 coding DNA: TGTGCCAGCAGCATCGTTCTGACAGGGGGCGAGCAGTACTTC.

The chain has TRBV25-1 and TRBJ2-3; the match to TRBD2 covers 13 bases. V shed 4 bases and J 5 bases; nucleotides not matched to a gene: 9. Germline V lookup: CDR1 MGHDK, CDR2 SYGVNS. The CDR3 consists of 17 residues. Here the CDR3 DNA reads TGTGCCAGCAGTGGGAGGACTAGCGGGAGCCCCAAAGATACGCAGTATTTT. Residues: CASSGRTSGSPKDTQYF. Based on the CDR3 plus reference TRBV25-1 and TRBJ2-3, the full variable domain is EADIYQTPRYLVIGTGKKITLECSQTMGHDKMYWYQQDPGMELHLIHYSYGVNSTEKGDLSSESTVSRIRTEHFPLTLESARPSHTSQYLCASSGRTSGSPKDTQYFGPGTRLTVL.

This rearrangement joins TRBV5-4 to TRBJ1-3; D remains unclear. The CDR3 runs 13 residues. V dropped 7 bases and J dropped 4 bases, with 12 bases sitting between them. Germline loops: CDR1 SGHNT, CDR2 YYREEE (reference sequence). The CDR3 sequence: CASEVRGGNTIYF. The CDR3 DNA sequence: TGTGCCAGCGAAGTTCGCGGAGGAAACACCATATATTTT.

The chain combines TRBV7-2 with TRBJ1-5; 9 bases line up with TRBD1. V gave up 4 bases and J gave up 9 bases; unmatched junction bases: 4. The CDR3 extends over 13 amino acids. Germline V gene sequence: CDR1 SGHTA, CDR2 FQGNSA. Here the CDR3 DNA reads TGTGCCAGCAGCTCTGACAGGGGGACGCCCCAGCATTTT. It specifies CASSSDRGTPQHF.

This chain links TRBV2 with TRBJ2-2; D perhaps matches TRBD2 (6 bases). V was pared by 2 bases and J by 7 bases, with 11 bases between. The CDR3 sequence is 14 residues long. The germline V gene has CDR1 SNHLY and CDR2 FYNNEI. CDR3 coding DNA: TGTGCCAGCAGTGAAAATGGAGGGATCGGGGAGCTGTTTTTT. Translating it yields CASSENGGIGELFF.

The chain is built from TRBV29-1 and TRBJ2-1, with D perhaps matching TRBD1 (5 bases). CDR3 size: 14 residues. Germline CDR1 SQVTM, CDR2 ANQGSEA. Deletions cut 5 bases from V and 0 bases from J, with 11 bases between. For the CDR3, the DNA is TGCAGCGTTTCAGGGCCCAGCTCCTACAATGAGCAGTTCTTC. Its protein product is CSVSGPSSYNEQFF.

The rearrangement uses TRBV4-1 and TRBJ2-6, with a possible D match to TRBD2 (6 bases). CDR1 MGHRA and CDR2 YSYEKL come from the germline V gene. There are 16 residues in the CDR3. Trimming stripped 3 bases from V and 2 bases from J, with 11 bases between. The CDR3 protein is CASSQAGTAGANVLTF. DNA for the CDR3: TGCGCCAGCAGCCAGGCCGGGACTGCTGGGGCCAACGTCCTGACTTTC.

The V call is TRBV7-2, the J call TRBJ2-1; 7 nucleotides match TRBD2. The CDR3 has 14 amino acids. In germline, CDR1 is SGHTA, CDR2 FQGNSA. The V gene end was trimmed by 5 bases and the J gene end by 3 bases; junction bases not matched to a gene: 4. The CDR3 loop is CASSRTGGYNEQFF. CDR3 sequence (DNA): TGTGCCAGCAGCAGAACGGGGGGCTACAATGAGCAGTTCTTC.

V and J are TRBV25-1 and TRBJ2-7, with 11 nucleotides matching TRBD1. In germline, CDR1 is MGHDK, CDR2 SYGVNS. The J segment lost 6 bases and the V segment lost 11 bases, leaving 9 bases of the junction unmatched. The CDR3 sequence is 13 residues long. CDR3 nucleotide sequence: TGTGCCGCCCAAAGGACAGGGGGCGGCGAGCAGTACTTC. It yields the protein CAAQRTGGGEQYF.

The rearrangement joins TRBV19 to TRBJ2-7; 8 bases are a match to TRBD2. Germline values: CDR1 LNHDA, CDR2 SQIVND (reference sequence). CDR3 size: 14 residues. Trimming removed 5 bases from V and 4 bases from J; junction bases left unmatched: 7. The CDR3: CASSPRTSRYEQYF. The CDR3 bases are TGTGCCAGTAGTCCTCGGACTAGCAGATACGAGCAGTACTTC. Filled out from reference TRBV19 and TRBJ2-7, the complete variable domain reads DGGITQSPKYLFRKEGQNVTLSCEQNLNHDAMYWYRQDPGQGLRLIYYSQIVNDFQKGDIAEGYSVSREKKESFPLTVTSAQKNPTAFYLCASSPRTSRYEQYFGPGTRLTVT.

This chain uses TRBV14 with TRBJ1-2; D is ambiguous. CDR1 is SGHDN and CDR2 is FVKESK in the germline V gene. The V and J ends lost 1 base and 6 bases respectively, with 15 bases between them. This CDR3 has 15 amino acids. The CDR3 sequence: CASSQAVGGRNGYTF. CDR3 nucleotide sequence: TGTGCCAGCAGCCAAGCGGTCGGAGGAAGGAATGGCTACACCTTC.

As concerns this clone: The junction differs from germline at one of its ends, possibly a read error. The rearrangement links TRBV30 to TRBJ2-2; a weak D match, TRBD1 (6 bases). Germline-derived CDR1 and CDR2 are GTSNPN and SVGIG (reference sequence). The CDR3 runs 14 residues. CDR3 region: CAWSPTGNAGELFF. In nucleotides, the CDR3 is TGTGCCTGGAGCCCTACAGGGAACGCCGGGGAGCTGTTTTTT.

This chain joins TRBV25-1 and TRBJ2-3, with D possibly TRBD2 on 6 matching bases. This CDR3 comprises 16 residues. The germline V and J ends were trimmed by 3 bases and 2 bases, with 15 bases remaining between them. In germline, CDR1 is MGHDK, CDR2 SYGVNS. The CDR3 region has the DNA TGTGCCAGCAGTGAGACCCCCGCGGGGATCACAGATACGCAGTATTTT. Residues: CASSETPAGITDTQYF.

The J gene is TRBJ1-6, the V gene TRBV9; TRBD1 is a possible D gene (5 bases). V lost 3 bases and J lost 10, with 17 bases in between. This CDR3 spans 15 amino acids. The germline gives CDR1 SGDLS, CDR2 YYNGEE. CDR3 sequence reads: CASSARAAQGSPLHF. In DNA form, the CDR3 reads TGTGCCAGCAGCGCCCGGGCCGCCCAGGGCTCACCCCTCCACTTT.

The rearrangement joins TRBV9 to TRBJ1-1; the D gene is possibly TRBD1 (6 bases). The V end was cut by 4 bases, the J end by 9 bases, with 19 bases between. Per the germline V gene, CDR1 is SGDLS and CDR2 is YYNGEE. This CDR3 is 14 amino acids long. The CDR3 sequence is CASSLDYRDKKAFF. CDR3 DNA: TGTGCCAGCAGCTTAGATTACCGGGACAAAAAAGCTTTCTTT. Full variable domain (missing parts from reference TRBV9 and TRBJ1-1): DSGVTQTPKHLITATGQRVTLRCSPRSGDLSVYWYQQSLDQGLQFLIQYYNGEERAKGNILERFSAQQFPDLHSELNLSSLELGDSALYFCASSLDYRDKKAFFGQGTRLTVV.

The V and J genes are TRBV5-1 and TRBJ2-1; TRBD2 matches at 13 bases. After removal of 4 bases from V and 4 bases from J, the junction contained 14 bases not matched to a gene. CDR1 and CDR2 (germline): SGHRS, YFSETQ. CDR3 length: 19 amino acids. The chain's CDR3 is CASSPYRRLAGGTYNEQFF. CDR3 nucleotide sequence: TGCGCCAGCAGCCCCTACCGCCGACTAGCGGGAGGTACTTACAATGAGCAGTTCTTC.

The V gene is TRBV27, the J gene TRBJ2-1; D is uncertain. Germline V gene data show CDR1 as MNHEY and CDR2 as SMNVEV (reference sequence). Trimming took 9 bases from V and 8 from J, leaving 11 bases between them. The CDR3 loop spans 11 amino acids. The CDR3 DNA follows: TGTGCCAGTTCCTTGGGCGATGAGCAGTTCTTC. Translating gives CASSLGDEQFF.

CDR3 nucleotide sequence: TGTGCCAGCAGTGTTCCTAGCGGCCGCGACCAAGAGACCCAGTACTTC. As protein: CASSVPSGRDQETQYF. The chain is built from TRBV25-1 and TRBJ2-5; 7 nucleotides line up with TRBD2. CDR1 and CDR2 (germline): MGHDK, SYGVNS. The length of the CDR3 is 16 residues. V shed 4 bases, J shed 0 bases, and the junction held 8 bases outside the gene matches.

The rearrangement joins TRBV6-5 to TRBJ2-2; 10 bases fit TRBD2. This CDR3 is built from 16 residues. Germline assignment: CDR1 MNHEY and CDR2 SVGAGI. The V and J ends lost 4 bases and 6 bases, in that order; junction bases with no gene match: 8. In DNA form, the CDR3 reads TGTGCCAGCAGTTCTATAGCGGGGGGCCATCCCGGGGAGCTGTTTTTT. Translated: CASSSIAGGHPGELFF.

The chain is built from TRBV27 and TRBJ1-1, with 8 bases that match TRBD1. This CDR3 comprises 17 residues. Germline-derived CDR1 and CDR2 are MNHEY and SMNVEV (reference sequence). The V gene end was trimmed by 0 bases and the J gene end by 4 bases; junction bases not matched to a gene: 10. Written as DNA, the CDR3 is TGTGCCAGCAGTTTATCCCGGCAGGGGGCTAGGAGCACTGAAGCTTTCTTT. It specifies CASSLSRQGARSTEAFF.

The gene calls are TRBV6-5 and TRBJ1-1; 10 nucleotides match TRBD1. The CDR3 contains 14 residues. The V gene's germline CDR1 is MNHEY and CDR2 SVGAGI. The ends lost 6 bases at V and 4 bases at J; junction bases unmatched: 5. The CDR3 here is CASSPWTGGTEAFF. The DNA for the CDR3 is TGTGCCAGCAGCCCTTGGACAGGGGGCACTGAAGCTTTCTTT.

This chain connects TRBV5-4 to TRBJ2-1; 7 bases agree with TRBD1. Germline V gene data show CDR1 as SGHNT and CDR2 as YYREEE (reference sequence). J was trimmed by 0 bases and V by 5 bases; bases with no gene match: 8. The CDR3 runs 16 residues. CDR3 in DNA: TGTGCCAGCAGAAACCCGGGACAGACCTCCTACAATGAGCAGTTCTTC. Its translation is CASRNPGQTSYNEQFF.

The genes are TRBV27 and TRBJ2-4; a weak D match, TRBD1 (5 bases). Trimming removed 5 bases at V and 2 bases at J, with 13 bases between. The CDR3 has 15 amino acids. CDR1 and CDR2 from the germline V gene are MNHEY and SMNVEV (reference sequence). This CDR3 is CASSHWGRSKNIQYF. The CDR3 DNA is TGTGCCAGCAGTCATTGGGGCAGGTCCAAAAACATTCAGTACTTC.